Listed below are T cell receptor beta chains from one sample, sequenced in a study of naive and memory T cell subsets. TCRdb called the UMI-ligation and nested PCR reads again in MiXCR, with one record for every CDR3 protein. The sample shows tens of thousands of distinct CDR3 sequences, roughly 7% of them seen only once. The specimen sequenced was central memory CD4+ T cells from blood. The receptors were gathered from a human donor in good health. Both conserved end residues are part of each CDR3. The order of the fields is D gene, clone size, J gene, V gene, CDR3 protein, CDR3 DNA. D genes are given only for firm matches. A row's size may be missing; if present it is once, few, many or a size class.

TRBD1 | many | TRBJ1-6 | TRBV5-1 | CASSWSPTGGDISNSPLHF | TGCGCCAGCAGCTGGTCCCCAACAGGGGGCGACATAAGTAATTCACCCCTCCACTTT
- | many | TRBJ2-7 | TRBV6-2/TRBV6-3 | CASSLGTASYEQYF | TGTGCCAGCAGTCTCGGAACTGCCTCCTACGAGCAGTACTTC
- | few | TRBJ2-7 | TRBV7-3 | CASSLTPQDEQYF | TGTGCCAGCAGCTTAACCCCCCAGGACGAGCAGTACTTC
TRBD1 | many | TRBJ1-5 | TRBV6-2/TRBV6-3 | CASSELQGARGVGYQPQHF | TGTGCCAGCAGTGAGCTACAGGGGGCGCGTGGGGTTGGTTATCAGCCCCAGCATTTT
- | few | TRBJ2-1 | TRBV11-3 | CASSPPLPSYNEQFF | TGTGCCAGCAGCCCGCCCCTCCCGTCCTACAATGAGCAGTTCTTC
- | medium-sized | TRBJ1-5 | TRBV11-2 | CASSALKNQPQHF | TGTGCCAGCAGCGCGCTGAAGAATCAGCCCCAGCATTTT
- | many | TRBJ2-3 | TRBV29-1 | CSVEGAGKRTDTQYF | TGCAGCGTTGAAGGAGCAGGGAAAAGGACAGATACGCAGTATTTT
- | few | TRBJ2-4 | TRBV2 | CASSWDPPSQYF | TGTGCCAGCAGCTGGGACCCCCCCTCACAGTACTTC
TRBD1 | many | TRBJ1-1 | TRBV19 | CASTDRVNTEAFF | TGTGCCAGTACTGACAGGGTCAACACTGAAGCTTTCTTT
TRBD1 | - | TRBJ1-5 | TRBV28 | CASSPDRGGANQPQHF | TGTGCCAGCAGCCCAGACAGGGGTGGGGCGAATCAGCCCCAGCATTTT
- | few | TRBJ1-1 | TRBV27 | CASSPIQGGYGTEAFF | TGTGCCAGCAGCCCGATTCAAGGGGGTTATGGGACTGAAGCTTTCTTT
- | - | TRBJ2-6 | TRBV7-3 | CASSLSHESSGANVLTF | TGTGCCAGCAGCTTATCTCACGAAAGCTCTGGGGCCAACGTCCTGACTTTC
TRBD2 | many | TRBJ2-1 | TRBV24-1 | CATSDRPLGGSKVEQFF | TGTGCCACCAGTGACCGACCCTTGGGCGGGAGTAAGGTTGAGCAGTTCTTC
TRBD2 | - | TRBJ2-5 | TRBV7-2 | CASSLGGTSGGAKTQYF | TGTGCCAGCAGCTTAGGGGGGACTAGCGGGGGGGCGAAGACCCAGTACTTC
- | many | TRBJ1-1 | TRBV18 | CASSPSAGATEAFF | TGTGCCAGCTCACCATCGGCAGGGGCCACTGAAGCTTTCTTT
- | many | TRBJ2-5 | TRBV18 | CASSPQGTETQYF | TGTGCCAGCTCACCGCAAGGTACGGAGACCCAGTACTTC
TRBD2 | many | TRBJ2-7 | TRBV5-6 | CASSFGLAGGEQYF | TGTGCCAGCAGCTTCGGACTAGCGGGAGGCGAGCAGTACTTC
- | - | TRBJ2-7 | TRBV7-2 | CASRKIGNSYEQYF | TGTGCCAGCAGGAAGATCGGCAATTCCTACGAGCAGTACTTC
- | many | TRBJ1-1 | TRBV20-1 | CSARDYRTNTEAFF | TGCAGTGCTAGAGATTACAGAACGAACACTGAAGCTTTCTTT
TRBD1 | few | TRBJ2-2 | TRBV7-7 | CASSGTGVPGELFF | TGTGCTAGCAGCGGGACAGGGGTTCCCGGGGAGCTGTTTTTT
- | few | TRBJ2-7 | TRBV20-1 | CSVRGSSYEQYF | TGCAGTGTACGGGGGAGCTCCTACGAGCAGTACTTC
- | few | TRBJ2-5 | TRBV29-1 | CSVPFTGAETQYF | TGCAGCGTTCCCTTCACGGGCGCAGAGACCCAGTACTTC
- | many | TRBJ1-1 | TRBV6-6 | CASSLRTPEAFF | TGTGCCAGCAGCCTCCGTACCCCTGAAGCTTTCTTT
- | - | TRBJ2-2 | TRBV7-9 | CASSLGAGTGELFF | TGTGCCAGCAGCTTAGGAGCGGGCACCGGGGAGCTGTTTTTT
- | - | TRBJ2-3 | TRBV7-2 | CASSSLDTDTQYF | TGTGCCAGCAGCTCCCTAGACACAGATACGCAGTATTTT
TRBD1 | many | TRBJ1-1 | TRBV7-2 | CASSQRQGAGTEAFF | TGTGCCAGCAGCCAGCGACAGGGGGCCGGCACTGAAGCTTTCTTT
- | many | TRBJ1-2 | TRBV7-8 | CASSFYDRSYGYTF | TGTGCCAGCAGCTTCTACGACAGGAGCTATGGCTACACCTTC
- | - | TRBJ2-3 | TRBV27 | CATPNPSRSDTQYF | TGTGCCACCCCCAACCCTAGCAGGTCAGATACGCAGTATTTT
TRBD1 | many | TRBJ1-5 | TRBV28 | CASSRGTGVQPQHF | TGTGCCAGCAGTAGAGGGACAGGGGTTCAGCCCCAGCATTTT
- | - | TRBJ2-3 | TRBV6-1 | CASSESRDTGRYTQYF | TGTGCCAGCAGTGAATCCCGGGACACAGGGAGATATACGCAGTATTTT
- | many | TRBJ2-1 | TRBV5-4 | CASSLARYNEQFF | TGTGCCAGCAGCTTGGCCCGGTACAATGAGCAGTTCTTC
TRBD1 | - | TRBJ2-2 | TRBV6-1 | CASNRETGDITGELFF | TGTGCCAGCAATCGAGAGACAGGGGATATCACCGGGGAGCTGTTTTTT
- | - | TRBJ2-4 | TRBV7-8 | CASSLNINGIQYF | TGTGCCAGCAGCTTAAACATAAATGGCATTCAGTACTTC
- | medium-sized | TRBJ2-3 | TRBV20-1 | CSARDLWASGQMDTQYF | TGCAGTGCTAGAGATCTGTGGGCAAGCGGGCAAATGGATACGCAGTATTTT
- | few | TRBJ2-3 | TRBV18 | CASSPPGHQTSRGDTQYF | TGTGCCAGCTCACCTCCGGGACACCAGACGAGTCGAGGGGATACGCAGTATTTT
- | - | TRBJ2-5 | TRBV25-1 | CASSKSQGRETQYF | TGTGCCAGCAGTAAAAGTCAGGGGAGAGAGACCCAGTACTTC
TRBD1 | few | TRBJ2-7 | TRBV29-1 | CSATRGQGAYEQYF | TGCAGCGCTACTAGGGGACAGGGGGCATACGAGCAGTACTTC
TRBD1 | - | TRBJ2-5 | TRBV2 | CASSEDGTAEGF | TGTGCCAGCAGTGAAGATGGGACAGCCGAGGGCTTC
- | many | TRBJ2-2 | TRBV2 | CASSEALLGTGELFF | TGTGCCAGCAGTGAGGCTTTACTAGGGACCGGGGAGCTGTTTTTT
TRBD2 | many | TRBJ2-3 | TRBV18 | CAGASSGRTDTQYF | TGTGCCGGAGCAAGTAGCGGGAGGACAGATACGCAGTATTTT
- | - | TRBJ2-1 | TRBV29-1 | CSVEHRQVRNEQFF | TGCAGCGTTGAACACCGGCAGGTACGGAATGAGCAGTTCTTC
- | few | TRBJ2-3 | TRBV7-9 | CASSSDSDTQYF | TGTGCCAGCAGCTCGGACTCGGATACGCAGTATTTT
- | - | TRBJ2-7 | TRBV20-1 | CSARRGDYEQYF | TGCAGTGCTAGAAGAGGGGACTACGAGCAGTACTTC
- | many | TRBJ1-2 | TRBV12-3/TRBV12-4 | CASSRGRVDGYTF | TGTGCCAGCAGCCGGGGGAGGGTTGACGGCTACACCTTC
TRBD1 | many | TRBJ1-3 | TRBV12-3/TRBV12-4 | CASSHRQGMAGNTIYF | TGTGCCAGCAGTCACCGACAGGGGATGGCTGGAAACACCATATATTTT
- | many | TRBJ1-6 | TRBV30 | CAWSSNSPLHF | TGTGCCTGGAGTTCGAATTCACCCCTCCACTTT
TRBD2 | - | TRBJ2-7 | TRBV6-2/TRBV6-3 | CASSFDLAGASYEQYF | TGTGCCAGCAGTTTTGATCTAGCGGGAGCCTCCTACGAGCAGTACTTC